Listed below are T cell receptor beta chains from one sample, sequenced in a study of tumor-infiltrating lymphocytes in primary liver carcinoma. TCRdb fed the multiplex PCR reads into MiXCR, producing one record per CDR3 protein. The data hold about 300,000 distinct CDR3 sequences, with more than 55% observed a single time. Sequenced input: peripheral blood. The receptors come from a man aged 40-50 years with primary liver carcinoma and hepatitis B virus infection. Each CDR3 is given with its conserved first and last residue. The order of the fields is D gene, clone size, V gene, J gene, CDR3 DNA, CDR3 protein. D genes are given only for firm matches. Clone size, where shown, is once, few, many, or a class for clones that have expanded.

d_gene: .
abundance: many
v_gene: TRBV6-6
j_gene: TRBJ2-1
CDR3nt: TGTGCCAGCAGGTCCGAAGGGGGAGGGACTTACAATGAGCAGTTCTTC
CDR3aa: CASRSEGGGTYNEQFF

d_gene: .
abundance: .
v_gene: TRBV6-6
j_gene: TRBJ2-1
CDR3nt: TGTGCCAGCAGCCTTAGGACAGGGTCGAGCGGGAGTGGTAAGAGTGAGCAGTTCTTC
CDR3aa: CASSLRTGSSGSGKSEQFF

d_gene: TRBD1
abundance: .
v_gene: TRBV5-5
j_gene: TRBJ2-1
CDR3nt: TGCGCCAGCAGTTCAGGACAGGTATTTAAAAATGAGCTGTTCTTC
CDR3aa: CASSSGQVFKNELFF

d_gene: .
abundance: .
v_gene: TRBV18
j_gene: TRBJ1-2
CDR3nt: TGTGCCAGCTCACAAACAGCGAACGTAGGCTACACCTTC
CDR3aa: CASSQTANVGYTF

d_gene: TRBD2
abundance: .
v_gene: TRBV7-9
j_gene: TRBJ2-1
CDR3nt: TGTGCCAGCAGGTGGACTAGCGGGAGCTCCTACAATGAGCAGTTCTTC
CDR3aa: CASRWTSGSSYNEQFF

d_gene: TRBD1
abundance: .
v_gene: TRBV4-3
j_gene: TRBJ1-2
CDR3nt: TGCGCCAGCTCTACACAGGGGGCGCGTGGCTACACCTTC
CDR3aa: CASSTQGARGYTF

d_gene: .
abundance: .
v_gene: TRBV7-2
j_gene: TRBJ2-2
CDR3nt: TGTGCCAGCAGCATAAGGTCGGGCACCGGGGAGCTGTTTTTT
CDR3aa: CASSIRSGTGELFF

d_gene: .
abundance: .
v_gene: TRBV7-9
j_gene: TRBJ2-1
CDR3nt: TGTGCCAGTAGCTTAGGAGAGGCTGACTACAATGAGCGGTTCTTT
CDR3aa: CASSLGEADYNERFF

d_gene: .
abundance: many
v_gene: TRBV5-6
j_gene: TRBJ2-7
CDR3nt: TGTGCCAGCAGCTTGGCTCACCTCCCCTACGAGCAGTACTTC
CDR3aa: CASSLAHLPYEQYF

d_gene: .
abundance: .
v_gene: TRBV10-3
j_gene: TRBJ2-6
CDR3nt: TGTGCAATCAGTGAGTCGATAGAGGCAAGTGGGGCCAACGTCCTGACTTTC
CDR3aa: CAISESIEASGANVLTF

d_gene: .
abundance: many
v_gene: TRBV12-3/TRBV12-4
j_gene: TRBJ1-6
CDR3nt: TGTGCCAGCAGCTACGGCCCCGGCCTTGGTCCCCTCCACTTT
CDR3aa: CASSYGPGLGPLHF

d_gene: .
abundance: .
v_gene: TRBV11-1
j_gene: TRBJ2-1
CDR3nt: TGTGTCAGCAGCTTACCAAATGGGCGGGAAGCGTTCTTC
CDR3aa: CVSSLPNGREAFF

d_gene: .
abundance: many
v_gene: TRBV6-1
j_gene: TRBJ1-4
CDR3nt: TGTGCCAGCAGTGAGAGGAGAGCGAATGAAAAACTGTTTTTT
CDR3aa: CASSERRANEKLFF

d_gene: TRBD2
abundance: .
v_gene: TRBV5-6
j_gene: TRBJ2-1
CDR3nt: TGTGCCAGCAGCCTCCGCTTGGGGGGGGGCAATGAGCAGTTCTTC
CDR3aa: CASSLRLGGGNEQFF

d_gene: .
abundance: few
v_gene: TRBV12-3/TRBV12-4
j_gene: TRBJ2-1
CDR3nt: TGTGCCAGCGGCCCCCACCGAGGGCTAGCGATGGGTGAGCAGTTCTTC
CDR3aa: CASGPHRGLAMGEQFF

d_gene: .
abundance: .
v_gene: TRBV4-2
j_gene: TRBJ2-7
CDR3nt: TGTACCAGCAGCCAAGAAAGGCTGTGGAGCTACGAGCAGTACTTC
CDR3aa: CTSSQERLWSYEQYF